The TCR beta chain under discussion was sequenced for a study of T cell clones after liver transplantation. Whole-study findings and limits: Graft donor-reactive T cells may have migrated into the graft rather than being deleted.

This clone was seen a single time. Its antigen is not known. There are 13 residues in the CDR3. V lost 4 bases to trimming and J lost 6 bases; unmatched junction nucleotides: 5. CDR1 and CDR2 from the germline V gene are MNHEY and SMNVEV (reference sequence). TCRdb's table, derived via immunoSEQ multiplex PCR, lists solely in-frame clones and lacks some. The table has 80,000 or so clones, roughly four fifths seen once. The sequence came from a human patient who received a liver transplant. Some T cells may originate from the graft donor. The V call is TRBV27, the J call TRBJ2-7; 8 nucleotides match TRBD1. Sequenced material: CD4+ T cells from blood, taken approximately 45 months after liver transplant. In DNA, the CDR3 is TGTGCCAGCAGTTCCCAGGGGGCCTTCGAGCAGTACTTC. Its protein is CASSSQGAFEQYF.